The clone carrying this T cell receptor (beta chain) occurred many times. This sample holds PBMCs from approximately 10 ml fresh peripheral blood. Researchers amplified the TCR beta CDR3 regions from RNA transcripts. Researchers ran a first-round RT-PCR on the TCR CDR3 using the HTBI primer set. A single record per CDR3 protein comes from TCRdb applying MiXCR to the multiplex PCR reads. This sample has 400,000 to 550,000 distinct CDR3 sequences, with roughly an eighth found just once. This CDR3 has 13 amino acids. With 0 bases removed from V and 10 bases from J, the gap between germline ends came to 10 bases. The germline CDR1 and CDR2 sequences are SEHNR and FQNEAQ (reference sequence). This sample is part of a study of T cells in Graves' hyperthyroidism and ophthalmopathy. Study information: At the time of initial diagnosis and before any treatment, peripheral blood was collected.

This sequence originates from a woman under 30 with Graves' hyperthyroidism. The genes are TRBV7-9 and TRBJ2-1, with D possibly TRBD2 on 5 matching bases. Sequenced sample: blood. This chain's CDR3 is CASSLAGVREQFF. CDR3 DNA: TGTGCCAGCAGCTTAGCGGGAGTACGAGAGCAGTTCTTC. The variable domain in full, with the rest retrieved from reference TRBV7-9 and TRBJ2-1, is DTGVSQNPRHKITKRGQNVTFRCDPISEHNRLYWYRQTLGQGPEFLTYFQNEAQLEKSRLLSDRFSAERPKGSFSTLEIQRTEQGDSAMYLCASSLAGVREQFFGPGTRLTVL.